This T cell receptor beta chain is drawn from a study of blood T cell repertoires in COVID-19. Original methodology: Estimated nucleated cell counts came from reference gene primer amplification. Method: immunoSEQ multiplex PCR; TCRdb's copy keeps in-frame clones and lacks some. V and J calls and clone size are given by that table; D and trimming were obtained from the DNA. The table records hundreds of thousands of clones, roughly 90% of them present only once. Germline V CDR1 and CDR2: LGHNA, YSLEER. The CDR3 has 17 amino acids. V lost 0 bases to trimming and J lost 0 bases, with 13 bases between them.

This sequence was found in a woman aged 30 to 39 with COVID-19, enrolled during active disease. Sequenced: peripheral blood. The rearrangement links TRBV4-3 to TRBJ2-3; no clear D gene. Here the CDR3 reads CASSQDLLFGSTDTQYF. CDR3 coding DNA: TGCGCCAGCAGCCAAGATCTTCTTTTCGGGAGCACAGATACGCAGTATTTT.